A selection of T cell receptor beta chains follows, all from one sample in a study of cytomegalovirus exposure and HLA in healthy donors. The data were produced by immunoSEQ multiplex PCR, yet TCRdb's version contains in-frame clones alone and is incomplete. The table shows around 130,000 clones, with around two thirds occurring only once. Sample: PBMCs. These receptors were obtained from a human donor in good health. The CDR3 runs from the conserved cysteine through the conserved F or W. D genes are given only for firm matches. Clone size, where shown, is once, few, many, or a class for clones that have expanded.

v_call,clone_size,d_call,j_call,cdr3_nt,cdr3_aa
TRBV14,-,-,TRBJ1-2,TGTGCCAGCAGCCCTCGTCTCCGGTACTATGGCTACACCTTC,CASSPRLRYYGYTF
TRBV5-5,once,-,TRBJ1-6,TGTGCCAGCAGCTTGGAAATACAGGGACCCGGGTCACCCCCCCACTTT,CASSLEIQGPGSPPHF
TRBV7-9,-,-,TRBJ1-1,TGTTCCAGCAGAAGGGGGGGGCAGAACACTGAAGCTTTCTTT,CSSRRGGQNTEAFF
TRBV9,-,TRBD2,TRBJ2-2,TGTGCCAGCAGCGTAGACGGGGGGGCCACCGGGGAGCTGTTTTTT,CASSVDGGATGELFF
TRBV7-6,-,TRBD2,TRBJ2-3,TGTGCCAGCAGCTTAGGATCTAGCGGGGGGGCTTCAGCAGATACGCAGTATTTT,CASSLGSSGGASADTQYF
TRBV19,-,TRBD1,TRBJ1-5,TGTGCCAGTAGTAGTCGTCGACAGGGGGCGCAGCAGCCCCAGCATTTT,CASSSRRQGAQQPQHF
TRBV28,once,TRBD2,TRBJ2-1,TGTGCCAGCAGTTTTAGCGGGAGGGCCTACAATGAGCAGTTCTTC,CASSFSGRAYNEQFF
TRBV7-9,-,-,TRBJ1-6,TGTGCCAGCAGCTTAGAGGCAGGCTTAAATTCACCCCTCCACTTT,CASSLEAGLNSPLHF
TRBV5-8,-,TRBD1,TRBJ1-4,TGTGCCAGCAGCCCTGGGAACAGGGGGCGGGAAAAACTGTTTTTT,CASSPGNRGREKLFF
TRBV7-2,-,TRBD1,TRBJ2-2,TGTGCCAGCAGCTTAGAGGACAGGGGGCGCTGGGTAGGGGAGCTGTTTTTT,CASSLEDRGRWVGELFF
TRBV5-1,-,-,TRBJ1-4,TGCGCCAGCAGCCTCCAGGGTGAAAAACTGTTTTTT,CASSLQGEKLFF
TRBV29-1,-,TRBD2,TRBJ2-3,TGCAGCGTTGTGGGTTCGAGGGTCCGCCCAGCGGGAGGGGGGTATACAGATACGCAGTATTTT,CSVVGSRVRPAGGGYTDTQYF
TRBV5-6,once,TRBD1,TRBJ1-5,TGTGCCAGCAGCTTGAGCGACAGGGGATTTGGCAATCAGCCCCAGCATTTT,CASSLSDRGFGNQPQHF
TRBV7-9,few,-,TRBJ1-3,TGTGCCAGCAGCCAACAGCAGGGGTGGGCGTACACCATATATTTT,CASSQQQGWAYTIYF
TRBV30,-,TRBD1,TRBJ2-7,TGTGCCTGGACGCACGGACAGGGGAGCTCCTACGAGCAGTACTTC,CAWTHGQGSSYEQYF
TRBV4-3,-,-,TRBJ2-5,TGCGCCAGCAGCAATACCGGGAGACAAGAGACCCAGTACTTC,CASSNTGRQETQYF
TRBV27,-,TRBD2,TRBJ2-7,TGTGCCAGCAGTTTTTCGCCCAGCGGGAGGTACGAGCAGTACTTC,CASSFSPSGRYEQYF
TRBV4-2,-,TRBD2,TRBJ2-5,TGTGCCAGCAGCCAAGCGACTAGCGGCCAAGAGACCCAGTACTTC,CASSQATSGQETQYF
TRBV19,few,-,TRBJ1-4,TGTGCCACCCATCCTACGACGGCCAGAGGTGAAAAACTGTTTTTT,CATHPTTARGEKLFF
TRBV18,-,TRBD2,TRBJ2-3,TGTGCCAGCTCACCCCCCTTTGGTAGCGGGGGGAAACGCACAGATACGCAGTATTTT,CASSPPFGSGGKRTDTQYF
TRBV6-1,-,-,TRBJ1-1,TGTGCCAGCAGTGTAAAAAAGGGGGAAGCTTTCTTT,CASSVKKGEAFF
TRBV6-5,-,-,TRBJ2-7,TGTGCCAGCAGTTACTCGCCCAGGGTATACGAGCAGTACTTC,CASSYSPRVYEQYF
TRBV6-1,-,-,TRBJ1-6,TGTGCCAGCAGTGAAGTGACGGGGGGCCCGAATAATTCACCCCTCCACTTT,CASSEVTGGPNNSPLHF
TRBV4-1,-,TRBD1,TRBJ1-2,TGCGCCAGCAGCCAAGATCAGGGGGGCTATGGCTACACCTTC,CASSQDQGGYGYTF
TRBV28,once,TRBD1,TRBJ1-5,TGTGCCAGCAGTTTACTGACAGGGGTCTTGCATTTT,CASSLLTGVLHF
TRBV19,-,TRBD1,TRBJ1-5,TGTGCCAGCAGACAGGGCGGAAGTCAGCCCCAGCATTTT,CASRQGGSQPQHF
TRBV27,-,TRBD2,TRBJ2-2,TGTGCCAGCAGTTCCCCGGGACTAGCCTTAGGGCGGGAGCTGTTTTTT,CASSSPGLALGRELFF
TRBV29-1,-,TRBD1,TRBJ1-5,TGCAGCGTACGGACAGGTAGCAATCAGCCCCAGCATTTT,CSVRTGSNQPQHF
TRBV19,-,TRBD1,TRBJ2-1,TGTGCCAGTAGTACACCGGGTCAGGGGGCCAATGAGCAGTTCTTC,CASSTPGQGANEQFF
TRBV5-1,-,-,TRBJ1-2,TGCGCCAGCAGCTTGGCCAGGGGAGTCTATGGCTACACCTTC,CASSLARGVYGYTF
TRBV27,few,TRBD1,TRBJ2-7,TGTGCCAGCAGTCAGCGGGACAGGGGGGACGAGCAGTACTTC,CASSQRDRGDEQYF
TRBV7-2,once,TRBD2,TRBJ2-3,TGTGCCAGCAGCTTAGCCGGGACTAGGGCCACAGATACGCGGTATTTT,CASSLAGTRATDTRYF
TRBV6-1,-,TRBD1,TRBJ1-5,TGTGCCAGCAGTATACGACAGGGGAATCAGCCCCAGCATTTT,CASSIRQGNQPQHF
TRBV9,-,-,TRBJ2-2,TGTGCCAGCAGCGTCCCGACAGTAGCCCCCTCGAACACCGGGGAGCTGTTTTTT,CASSVPTVAPSNTGELFF
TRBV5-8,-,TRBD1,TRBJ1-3,TGTGCCAGCAGCATGGGACAGAACTCTGGAAACACCATATATTTT,CASSMGQNSGNTIYF
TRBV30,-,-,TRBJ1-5,TGTGCCTGGAGTGTACTGGGCCCCTCCCCCGTTAATCAGCCCCAGCATTTT,CAWSVLGPSPVNQPQHF
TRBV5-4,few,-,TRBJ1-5,TGTGCCAGCAGCTTGGACGGGAATCAGCCCCAGCATTTT,CASSLDGNQPQHF
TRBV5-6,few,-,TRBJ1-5,TGTGCCAGCAGCTTTGGGGCGCAGGGTGATCAGCCCCAGCATTTT,CASSFGAQGDQPQHF
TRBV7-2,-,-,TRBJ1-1,TGTGCCAGCAGCTTACGAGGGGGCACTGAAGCTTTCTTT,CASSLRGGTEAFF
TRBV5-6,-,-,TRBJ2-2,TGTGCCAGCAGCTTGGCCTCCAAAGTCTTCGGGGGGAACACCGGGGAGCTGTTTTTT,CASSLASKVFGGNTGELFF